One sample yielded the 10 T cell receptor beta chains listed below, sequenced in a study of T cell repertoires in cytomegalovirus infection. Via MiXCR, TCRdb re-called the reads, giving one row per CDR3 protein. The data contain over 300,000 distinct CDR3 sequences, over 7.5% of them singletons. The sequencing sample was made of PBMCs. All receptors come from a human donor in good health (CMV status not recorded). Some clones in this sample may be carry-over from other donors' samples.

This clonotype has just a few counts. The chain employs TRBV19 and TRBJ1-5, with 7 bases that match TRBD1. J gave up 0 bases and V 5 bases, and 13 bases lay outside the gene matches. The CDR3 sequence is 18 residues long. Germline V gene sequence: CDR1 LNHDA, CDR2 SQIVND (reference sequence). The CDR3, as DNA: TGTGCCAGTAGTCTTTTGTCAGGGGGACTATATAGCAATCAGCCCCAGCATTTT. This encodes CASSLLSGGLYSNQPQHF.

This clonotype was counted at least ten times. This chain uses TRBV20-1 with TRBJ2-3; the match to TRBD1 covers 10 bases. V lost 5 bases, J lost 5 bases, and 7 bases stayed unmatched. The CDR3 spans 14 residues. Germline CDR1 and CDR2: DFQATT and SNEGSKA (reference sequence). The CDR3 DNA follows: TGCAGTGCTCCTGACAGGGGGCGAGGAGATACGCAGTATTTT. As protein: CSAPDRGRGDTQYF.

The table lists this clonotype with many counts. The chain is built from TRBV6-2 or TRBV6-3 and TRBJ1-5; TRBD1 matches at 7 bases. The length of the CDR3 is 19 residues. CDR1 is MNHEY and CDR2 is SVGEGT in the germline V gene. With 6 bases clipped from V and 1 base from J, the junction kept 18 bases outside the gene matches. The DNA of the CDR3 is TGTGCCAGCAGCCCCTTTGTGACAGGGAGGAAGGCAAGCAATCAGCCCCAGCATTTT. Amino acid sequence: CASSPFVTGRKASNQPQHF.

At least ten counts were recorded for this clonotype. This chain links TRBV7-2 with TRBJ2-3, with TRBD2 as a possible D gene (6 bases). The CDR3 is 14 residues long. V lost 6 bases to trimming and J lost 6 bases, with 16 bases between them. From germline, CDR1 is SGHTA and CDR2 FQGNSA. CDR3 sequence: CASRSGGVRDTQYF. For the CDR3, the DNA is TGTGCCAGCAGGAGCGGAGGGGTCCGGGATACGCAGTATTTT.

This clonotype was seen a few times. The chain couples TRBV5-1 to TRBJ1-4; D possibly corresponds to TRBD1 (5 bases). Deletions cut 0 bases from V and 4 bases from J, with 10 bases between. CDR1 is SGHRS, CDR2 YFSETQ, per germline. This CDR3 spans 15 amino acids. CDR3 sequence: CASSLGRGINEKLFF. Here the CDR3 DNA reads TGCGCCAGCAGCTTGGGACGGGGGATTAATGAAAAACTGTTTTTT.

At least ten counts were recorded for this clonotype. The J gene is TRBJ1-1, the V gene TRBV7-2, with 7 bases lining up with TRBD1. CDR3 length: 15 residues. CDR1 is SGHTA, CDR2 FQGNSA, per germline. With V trimmed by 6 bases and J by 0 bases, 7 bases remained unmatched. CDR3 residues: CASRSTGAMNTEAFF. Here the CDR3 DNA reads TGTGCCAGCAGGTCAACAGGGGCGATGAACACTGAAGCTTTCTTT.

V usage is TRBV19 and J usage is TRBJ1-2, with no clear D. The CDR3 spans 14 residues. Germline V gives CDR1 LNHDA, CDR2 SQIVND (reference sequence). V was shortened by 1 base and J by 7 bases, with 13 bases between the two germline ends. The CDR3 bases are TGTGCCAGTAGTATAGTCACGGACCGCTCTGGCTACACCTTC. Translated, it gives CASSIVTDRSGYTF.

The chain joins TRBV19 to TRBJ1-6; 8 nucleotides agree with TRBD1. The CDR3 is 15 amino acids. The V and J ends lost 4 bases and 5 bases, in that order; junction bases with no gene match: 4. Germline loops: CDR1 LNHDA, CDR2 SQIVND (reference sequence). The CDR3 DNA follows: TGTGCCAGTAGTAGGACAGGGTCAAATAATTCACCCCTCCACTTT. Translation: CASSRTGSNNSPLHF.

In this sample, this clonotype turned up a few times. J is TRBJ1-1 and V is TRBV20-1; the D gene is possibly TRBD1 (6 bases). The CDR3 is 14 residues long. The germline gives CDR1 DFQATT, CDR2 SNEGSKA (reference sequence). The CDR3 spells CRGMRGGMNTEAFF. For the CDR3, the DNA is TGCAGGGGGATGAGGGGGGGGATGAACACTGAAGCTTTCTTT.

The gene calls are TRBV11-1 and TRBJ2-3, with D possibly being TRBD1 (6 bases). Germline-derived CDR1 and CDR2 are SGHAT and FQDESV (reference sequence). The CDR3 extends over 15 amino acids. Trimming removed 3 bases at V and 1 base at J, with 11 bases between. The CDR3 nucleotides read TGTGCCAGCAGCTTTCGGGACACCCGCACAGATACGCAGTATTTT. It specifies CASSFRDTRTDTQYF.